The 24 T cell receptor beta chains listed next were all sequenced from one sample in a study of OX40 agonist ivuxolimab in advanced cancers. Clones were read by immunoSEQ multiplex PCR, and TCRdb kept only the in-frame ones, dropping some. The repertoire includes about 83,000 clones, 84% of them detected once, and under 2% sits in the top ten. This material consisted of CD4+ or CD8+ T cells sorted from blood, taken in a trial of the OX40 agonist ivuxolimab. Every receptor here comes from an adult with an advanced solid tumor such as melanoma, head and neck, liver or kidney cancer.

The chain recombines TRBV28 with TRBJ1-2, with no clear D. CDR3 length: 18 residues. Germline-derived CDR1 and CDR2 are MDHEN and SYDVKM. Trimming shortened V by 2 bases and J by 0 bases, and 19 bases separated the two germline ends. The CDR3 DNA reads as TGTGCCAGCAGTTTAACAAGGGAACCAGACATCTCTAACTATGGCTACACCTTC. Its translation is CASSLTREPDISNYGYTF.

The V and J genes are TRBV19 and TRBJ2-7; TRBD1 might be the D (6 bases). Trimming left V 1 base short and J 4 bases short, with 17 bases between. CDR3 length: 16 residues. Per the germline V gene, CDR1 is LNHDA and CDR2 is SQIVND (reference sequence). The CDR3 nucleotides read TGTGCCAGTAGTATAGCCGCAGGAGGACAGAGTTACGAGCAGTACTTC. Protein product: CASSIAAGGQSYEQYF.

The V call is TRBV13, the J call TRBJ2-1; 10 bases agree with TRBD2. The CDR3 is made up of 18 amino acids. Germline CDR1 is PRHDT and CDR2 is FYEKMQ (reference sequence). After removal of 5 bases from V and 6 bases from J, the junction contained 16 bases not matched to a gene. The CDR3 here is CASSLDPGPASGGNEQFF. CDR3 DNA sequence: TGTGCCAGCAGCCTGGACCCGGGCCCGGCTAGCGGGGGCAATGAGCAGTTCTTC.

The V gene is TRBV6-4, the J gene TRBJ2-3; D is uncertain. The CDR3 is made up of 10 amino acids. V shed 10 bases and J shed 5 bases, with 7 bases lying between them. Germline-derived CDR1 and CDR2 are MRHNA and SNTAGT. The CDR3 region has the DNA TGTGCCAACTACGGAGATACGCAGTATTTT. This codes for CANYGDTQYF.

The chain uses TRBV9 and TRBJ2-5; perhaps D is TRBD1 or TRBD2 (5 bases each). The CDR3 loop spans 16 amino acids. V lost 2 bases and J 1 base, leaving 15 bases between the germline ends. The V gene's germline CDR1 is SGDLS and CDR2 YYNGEE. The CDR3, as DNA: TGTGCCAGCAGCGTCGATGTCGGGACCCCCCAAGAGACCCAGTACTTC. Protein sequence: CASSVDVGTPQETQYF.

The chain employs TRBV12-5 and TRBJ2-1, with no clear D. The germline V gene encodes CDR1 LGHNT and CDR2 FRNRAP. This CDR3 is built from 12 residues. The ends were cut back, 3 bases at V and 10 bases at J, with 10 bases in the middle. The CDR3 sequence: CASGLDEREQFF. CDR3 nucleotides: TGTGCTAGTGGTTTAGACGAGCGCGAGCAGTTCTTC. The entire variable domain, with the rest obtained from reference TRBV12-5 and TRBJ2-1, is as follows: DARVTQTPRHKVTEMGQEVTMRCQPILGHNTVFWYRQTMMQGLELLAYFRNRAPLDDSGMPKDRFSAEMPDATLATLKIQPSEPRDSAVYFCASGLDEREQFFGPGTRLTVL.

The rearrangement uses TRBV23-1 and TRBJ1-6; TRBD1 matches 7 bases. TRBV23-1 is an ORF, and what it does is uncertain. CDR3 length: 14 residues. With 3 bases clipped from V and 10 bases from J, the junction kept 6 bases outside the gene matches. The CDR3, as DNA: TGCGCCAGCAGTCACTCCACAGGGGCCTCACCCCTCCACTTT. It yields the protein CASSHSTGASPLHF.

The sample holds one count of this clone. The chain couples TRBV28 to TRBJ2-4; maybe TRBD1 (5 bases). This CDR3 spans 14 amino acids. Germline lookup yields CDR1 MDHEN and CDR2 SYDVKM. The germline V and J ends were trimmed by 6 bases and 0 bases, with 9 bases remaining between them. Here the CDR3 DNA reads TGTGCCAGCAGCGCTGACAGAGCCAAAAACATTCAGTACTTC. Translating it yields CASSADRAKNIQYF.

This sequence joins TRBV28 and TRBJ1-1, with D unresolved. This CDR3 spans 12 amino acids. The V end was cut by 7 bases, the J end by 6 bases, with 12 bases between. Germline values: CDR1 MDHEN, CDR2 SYDVKM. CDR3 amino acids: CASKSLSPEAFF. CDR3 DNA sequence: TGTGCCAGCAAGAGCCTCAGCCCTGAAGCTTTCTTT.

V gene TRBV2 combines with J gene TRBJ2-7, with 8 bases that match TRBD2. Per germline, CDR1 SNHLY and CDR2 FYNNEI. The V gene end was trimmed by 4 bases and the J gene end by 1 base; junction bases not matched to a gene: 6. CDR3 length: 15 residues. CDR3 protein: CASSGVAGLSYEQYF. The DNA for the CDR3 is TGTGCCAGCAGTGGAGTAGCGGGACTATCCTACGAGCAGTACTTC.

The chain combines TRBV14 with TRBJ1-1; 7 bases map to TRBD1. Germline values: CDR1 SGHDN, CDR2 FVKESK. After removal of 2 bases from V and 10 bases from J, the junction contained 7 bases not matched to a gene. This CDR3 has 13 residues. The CDR3, as DNA: TGTGCCAGCAGCCAACGGGGACAGAACAGAGCTTTCTTT. Translated: CASSQRGQNRAFF.

V gene TRBV5-4 combines with J gene TRBJ1-1, with D possibly matching TRBD1 (5 bases). Germline V gene lookup returns CDR1 SGHNT and CDR2 YYREEE (reference sequence). V shed 7 bases and J shed 0 bases, with 13 bases lying between them. The CDR3 runs 14 residues. This chain's CDR3 is CASFSGTVNTEAFF. The CDR3 DNA reads TGTGCCAGCTTTTCCGGGACCGTGAACACTGAAGCTTTCTTT. The full variable domain, with the rest looked up from reference TRBV5-4 and TRBJ1-1, is ETGVTQSPTHLIKTRGQQVTLRCSSQSGHNTVSWYQQALGQGPQFIFQYYREEENGRGNFPPRFSGLQFPNYSSELNVNALELDDSALYLCASFSGTVNTEAFFGQGTRLTVV.

This sequence joins TRBV11-2 and TRBJ1-1, with D unresolved. The V end was cut by 5 bases, the J end by 11 bases, with 12 bases between. CDR3 size: 11 residues. Germline V gives CDR1 SGHAT, CDR2 FQNNGV. The CDR3 region is CASSPEGPAFF. CDR3 DNA sequence: TGTGCCAGCAGCCCCGAGGGCCCGGCTTTCTTT.

This chain links TRBV6-4 with TRBJ1-2; 9 nucleotides line up with TRBD1. The CDR3 extends over 15 amino acids. V trimming: 4 bases; J trimming: 3 bases; junction bases outside the gene matches: 6. The germline V gene encodes CDR1 MRHNA and CDR2 SNTAGT. The CDR3 protein is CASSVGTGTYYGYTF. The CDR3 DNA is TGTGCCAGCAGTGTCGGGACAGGGACTTACTATGGCTACACCTTC.

The chain has TRBV4-3 and TRBJ1-2; D ambiguous. The CDR3 covers 16 residues. In germline, CDR1 is LGHNA, CDR2 YSLEER. V gave up 0 bases and J gave up 8 bases, with 19 bases separating them. CDR3 loop: CASSQDVGPPALGYTF. In DNA, the CDR3 is TGCGCCAGCAGCCAAGATGTGGGCCCCCCTGCGTTGGGCTACACCTTC.

The chain recombines TRBV28 with TRBJ1-5; D is perhaps TRBD1 (5 bases). The CDR3 length is 15 residues. V shed 2 bases and J shed 4 bases, with 12 bases lying between them. CDR1 and CDR2 (germline): MDHEN, SYDVKM. The CDR3 loop reads CASSLADTFNQPQHF. The CDR3 nucleotides read TGTGCCAGCAGTTTAGCGGACACATTTAATCAGCCCCAGCATTTT.

The chain couples TRBV7-2 to TRBJ2-3; 11 nucleotides line up with TRBD2. The CDR3 runs to 17 residues. Germline V gene data show CDR1 as SGHTA and CDR2 as FQGNSA. J lost 5 bases, V lost 5 bases, and 12 bases had no gene match. Here the CDR3 DNA reads TGTGCCAGCAGCCAAGTGGTAGCGGGGGGGCTGAAAGATACGCAGTATTTT. Protein product: CASSQVVAGGLKDTQYF.

This sequence joins TRBV5-8 and TRBJ2-7, with no clear D. Trimming stripped 4 bases from V and 9 bases from J, with 11 bases between. This CDR3 is built from 11 residues. The germline V gene encodes CDR1 SGHTS and CDR2 YDEGEE. The CDR3, as DNA: TGTGCCAGCAGCCTGATCTTCGGGCAGTACTTC. It encodes CASSLIFGQYF.

The rearrangement uses TRBV29-1 and TRBJ2-2; TRBD2 matches 14 bases. The V gene end was trimmed by 4 bases and the J gene end by 4 bases; junction bases not matched to a gene: 8. The CDR3 extends over 17 amino acids. CDR1 is SQVTM and CDR2 is ANQGSEA in the germline V gene. The CDR3 DNA is TGCAGCGTTGCAAGACTAGCGGGGGGGCAGGGCACCGGGGAGCTGTTTTTT. Translated: CSVARLAGGQGTGELFF.

V is TRBV2 and J is TRBJ2-5; no reliable D call. This CDR3 has 11 residues. Trimming took 6 bases from V and 3 from J, leaving 5 bases between them. Germline lookup yields CDR1 SNHLY and CDR2 FYNNEI. CDR3 region: CASRSEETQYF. In nucleotides, the CDR3 is TGTGCCAGCAGGTCCGAAGAGACCCAGTACTTC.

This clone was observed a few times. V is TRBV19 and J is TRBJ2-2, with D perhaps matching TRBD2 (5 bases). Trimming removed 4 bases from V and 8 bases from J, with 8 bases in between. Germline V gene data show CDR1 as LNHDA and CDR2 as SQIVND (reference sequence). The CDR3 consists of 12 residues. CDR3 nucleotide sequence: TGTGCCAGTAGTAGGCTAGCAGGGGAGCTGTTTTTT. It translates to CASSRLAGELFF.

This clone turned up a few times. This chain connects TRBV5-1 to TRBJ1-1, with a possible D match to TRBD1 (5 bases). The CDR3 runs to 13 residues. CDR1 is SGHRS and CDR2 is YFSETQ in the germline V gene. The V end was cut by 4 bases, the J end by 1 base, with 8 bases between. The CDR3 DNA sequence: TGCGCCAGCAGCCAGGACACGAACACTGAAGCTTTCTTT. It specifies CASSQDTNTEAFF.

The chain combines TRBV19 with TRBJ1-2; D uncertain. The CDR3 covers 15 residues. The V gene's germline CDR1 is LNHDA and CDR2 SQIVND (reference sequence). Trimming cost V 4 bases and J 2 bases, with 14 bases left between them. The CDR3 loop reads CASSNRRGLNYGYTF. DNA of the CDR3: TGTGCCAGTAGTAACAGACGGGGATTAAACTATGGCTACACCTTC.

This chain links TRBV28 with TRBJ2-7; D may be TRBD1 or TRBD2 (7 bases each). CDR3 size: 15 residues. V lost 8 bases, J lost 2 bases, and 19 bases lay in between. Germline V lookup: CDR1 MDHEN, CDR2 SYDVKM. The CDR3 region is CASSLPQGGAYEQYF. CDR3 nucleotide sequence: TGTGCCAGCTCCTTACCGCAGGGGGGGGCCTACGAGCAGTACTTC. Supplemented by reference TRBV28 and TRBJ2-7, the full variable domain reads DVKVTQSSRYLVKRTGEKVFLECVQDMDHENMFWYRQDPGLGLRLIYFSYDVKMKEKGDIPEGYSVSREKKERFSLILESASTNQTSMYLCASSLPQGGAYEQYFGPGTRLTVT.